The rows below give T cell receptor beta chains drawn from one sample of a study of blood T cells in healthy people across ages. MiXCR, run by TCRdb on the 5' RACE reads, gives a single entry per CDR3 protein. Counted here are 1.4 million or so distinct CDR3 sequences, approximately 39% occurring once; the ten biggest clones make up just over 4%. The specimen sequenced was blood. The receptors here all came from a woman aged 18-29 years in good health. The CDR3 runs from the conserved cysteine through the conserved F or W. The D gene is left open where the match is weak.

v_gene: TRBV20-1; d_gene: TRBD2; CDR3aa: CSATRTSGSYVQYF
v_gene: TRBV4-1; d_gene: -; CDR3aa: CASSRLGLAKNIQYF
v_gene: TRBV12-3/TRBV12-4; d_gene: -; CDR3aa: CASSFTEGEQYF
v_gene: TRBV12-3/TRBV12-4; d_gene: -; CDR3aa: CAGSLAQGFYGYTF
v_gene: TRBV10-3; d_gene: -; CDR3aa: CATSTGTLSSYQPQHF
v_gene: TRBV6-4; d_gene: TRBD2; CDR3aa: CASSERSSGSEPDTQYF
v_gene: TRBV4-1; d_gene: -; CDR3aa: CASSLRDPVANEQFF
v_gene: TRBV24-1; d_gene: -; CDR3aa: CATSDLRGLGNEQFF
v_gene: TRBV25-1; d_gene: -; CDR3aa: CASSEFGETAYGYTF
v_gene: TRBV6-8; d_gene: -; CDR3aa: CASSYYGENTEAFF
v_gene: TRBV7-2; d_gene: -; CDR3aa: CASSLTNTANEQFF
v_gene: TRBV4-3; d_gene: -; CDR3aa: CASSQDRIGNYGYTF
v_gene: TRBV4-2; d_gene: -; CDR3aa: CASSQDLYAPQGVGYTF